Here is one T cell receptor (beta chain) with its context. What it recognizes is unknown. The data belong to a study of T cells expressing NK-cell markers. Study overall: The TCR beta repertoires were obtained from sorted CD3+CD56+NKG2C+, CD3+CD56+NKG2C- and CD3+CD56-NKG2C+ T cells. Within the sequenced cohort of eight donors, seven exhibited HCMV seropositivity and one was seronegative.

Findings and limits, study-wide: CD8+ T cells in more than five donors included dominant NKG2C+ clonotypes at about 1.0-8%. A few donors' CD3+CD56-NKG2C+ cells were dominated by the same clonotypes.

TCRdb reprocessed the 5' RACE reads; each CDR3 protein has one entry and no DNA is given. The listing records roughly 390,000 distinct CDR3 sequences. Looked up from germline, CDR1 is SQVTM and CDR2 is ANQGSEA. The CDR3 has 16 amino acids. The sequence came from a woman in her 50s in good health. The specimen was blood T cells: a sorted CD56 or NKG2C T cell subset, CD4+ or CD8+ T cells, or bulk PBMC T cells (not recorded which). This sequence joins TRBV29-1 and TRBJ2-6; TCRdb selects TRBD1, and the lack of DNA leaves this call unchecked. CDR3 residues: CSVGDRDRAGANVLTF.